The rows below give T cell receptor beta chains drawn from one sample of a study of blood T cell repertoires in COVID-19. Sequencing was performed with immunoSEQ multiplex PCR; in TCRdb, only in-frame clones are kept and a portion is missing. The profile shows 350,000 or so clones, roughly 90% of them singletons. The sample consisted of PBMCs or T cells enriched from blood (not recorded which). These receptors were obtained from a woman between 25 and 40 years old who had recovered from COVID-19. The CDR3 runs from the conserved cysteine through the conserved F or W. The D gene is left open where the match is weak. Size is omitted from some rows. Given values are once, few, many or a class for expanded clones.

d_call: NA; clone_size: once; v_call: TRBV4-1; j_call: TRBJ1-1; cdr3_aa: CASSQVGERWAFF; cdr3_nt: TGCGCCAGCAGCCAAGTTGGGGAGAGGTGGGCTTTCTTT
d_call: TRBD1; clone_size: NA; v_call: TRBV9; j_call: TRBJ1-1; cdr3_aa: CASSPGQVMNTEAFF; cdr3_nt: TGTGCCAGCAGCCCAGGACAGGTGATGAACACTGAAGCTTTCTTT
d_call: TRBD1; clone_size: NA; v_call: TRBV15; j_call: TRBJ1-2; cdr3_aa: CATSRGQGYGYTF; cdr3_nt: TGTGCCACCAGCAGAGGACAGGGGTATGGCTACACCTTC
d_call: TRBD2; clone_size: NA; v_call: TRBV5-1; j_call: TRBJ2-5; cdr3_aa: CASSTGTSEETQYF; cdr3_nt: TGCGCCAGCAGCACAGGGACTAGCGAAGAGACCCAGTACTTC
d_call: TRBD1; clone_size: NA; v_call: TRBV2; j_call: TRBJ1-1; cdr3_aa: CASSPDRGTGNPFF; cdr3_nt: TGTGCCAGCAGCCCCGACAGGGGAACGGGGAACCCTTTCTTT
d_call: TRBD1; clone_size: NA; v_call: TRBV5-1; j_call: TRBJ2-4; cdr3_aa: CASSSPGGPKYF; cdr3_nt: TGCGCCAGCAGCTCCCCAGGGGGCCCAAAGTACTTC
d_call: NA; clone_size: NA; v_call: TRBV28; j_call: TRBJ1-4; cdr3_aa: CASSPQAPAGKLFF; cdr3_nt: TGTGCCAGCAGTCCCCAGGCCCCGGCGGGAAAACTGTTTTTT
d_call: NA; clone_size: NA; v_call: TRBV6-5; j_call: TRBJ1-5; cdr3_aa: CASSYSGSQPQHF; cdr3_nt: TGTGCCAGCAGTTACTCGGGGAGTCAGCCCCAGCATTTT
d_call: TRBD1; clone_size: NA; v_call: TRBV6-2/TRBV6-3; j_call: TRBJ2-7; cdr3_aa: CASSSGGSYEQYF; cdr3_nt: TGTGCCAGCAGTTCAGGGGGTTCCTACGAGCAGTACTTC
d_call: NA; clone_size: NA; v_call: TRBV3-1/TRBV3-2; j_call: TRBJ2-5; cdr3_aa: CASSQDASGVTQETQYF; cdr3_nt: TGTGCCAGCAGCCAAGATGCGTCGGGGGTCACCCAAGAGACCCAGTACTTC
d_call: TRBD1; clone_size: NA; v_call: TRBV28; j_call: TRBJ2-3; cdr3_aa: CASSRQGSGTDTQYF; cdr3_nt: TGTGCCAGCAGCCGACAGGGGAGCGGCACAGATACGCAGTATTTT
d_call: TRBD1; clone_size: NA; v_call: TRBV7-8; j_call: TRBJ1-5; cdr3_aa: CASSKGDRGSQPQHF; cdr3_nt: TGTGCCAGCAGCAAGGGGGACAGGGGGTCTCAGCCCCAGCATTTT
d_call: NA; clone_size: NA; v_call: TRBV29-1; j_call: TRBJ1-4; cdr3_aa: CSVRRGGKQEKLFF; cdr3_nt: TGCAGCGTCCGGAGGGGCGGAAAACAGGAAAAACTGTTTTTT
d_call: NA; clone_size: NA; v_call: TRBV4-1; j_call: TRBJ1-5; cdr3_aa: CASSQFQGSNQPQHF; cdr3_nt: TGCGCCAGCAGCCAATTTCAGGGAAGCAATCAGCCCCAGCATTTT
d_call: TRBD1; clone_size: NA; v_call: TRBV6-5; j_call: TRBJ1-5; cdr3_aa: CASRDGQGLGQPQHF; cdr3_nt: TGTGCCAGCAGGGACGGACAGGGCCTCGGTCAGCCCCAGCATTTT
d_call: NA; clone_size: NA; v_call: TRBV19; j_call: TRBJ1-1; cdr3_aa: CASSISRTEAFF; cdr3_nt: TGTGCCAGTAGTATCTCTCGGACTGAAGCTTTCTTT
d_call: NA; clone_size: NA; v_call: TRBV10-3; j_call: TRBJ1-2; cdr3_aa: CAISERGGNYGYTF; cdr3_nt: TGTGCCATCAGTGAAAGAGGAGGGAACTATGGCTACACCTTC
d_call: TRBD1; clone_size: NA; v_call: TRBV7-8; j_call: TRBJ2-7; cdr3_aa: CASSLVTGGTYEQYF; cdr3_nt: TGTGCCAGCAGCTTAGTGACAGGGGGAACCTACGAGCAGTACTTC
d_call: NA; clone_size: NA; v_call: TRBV6-1; j_call: TRBJ1-1; cdr3_aa: CASSEPGLMNTEAFF; cdr3_nt: TGTGCCAGCAGTGAACCGGGACTCATGAACACTGAAGCTTTCTTT
d_call: NA; clone_size: NA; v_call: TRBV3-1/TRBV3-2; j_call: TRBJ2-7; cdr3_aa: CASSQGRGLSSYEQYF; cdr3_nt: TGTGCCAGCAGCCAGGGGCGGGGGCTGAGCTCCTACGAGCAGTACTTC
d_call: TRBD1; clone_size: NA; v_call: TRBV3-1/TRBV3-2; j_call: TRBJ2-7; cdr3_aa: CASSRQGTNEQYF; cdr3_nt: TGTGCCAGCAGCCGACAGGGTACTAACGAGCAGTACTTC
d_call: NA; clone_size: NA; v_call: TRBV12-3/TRBV12-4; j_call: TRBJ2-7; cdr3_aa: CASSIGRGYEQYF; cdr3_nt: TGTGCCAGCAGCATAGGCAGGGGCTACGAGCAGTACTTC
d_call: NA; clone_size: NA; v_call: TRBV12-3/TRBV12-4; j_call: TRBJ1-5; cdr3_aa: CASRIGGGSPQHF; cdr3_nt: TGTGCCAGCAGAATCGGGGGGGGTTCGCCCCAGCATTTT
d_call: NA; clone_size: NA; v_call: TRBV2; j_call: TRBJ1-1; cdr3_aa: CASSVIGSTEAFF; cdr3_nt: TGTGCCAGCAGTGTCATAGGGAGCACTGAAGCTTTCTTT
d_call: NA; clone_size: NA; v_call: TRBV6-2/TRBV6-3; j_call: TRBJ1-5; cdr3_aa: CASSGGATNQPQHF; cdr3_nt: TGTGCCAGCAGTGGTGGGGCGACGAATCAGCCCCAGCATTTT
d_call: TRBD2; clone_size: NA; v_call: TRBV20-1; j_call: TRBJ2-4; cdr3_aa: CSASFLRGVGAKNIQYF; cdr3_nt: TGCAGTGCTAGTTTTTTGCGGGGGGTAGGAGCCAAAAACATTCAGTACTTC
d_call: TRBD1; clone_size: NA; v_call: TRBV5-5; j_call: TRBJ2-7; cdr3_aa: CASSRAGQDSYEQYF; cdr3_nt: TGTGCCAGCAGCCGAGCAGGACAGGATTCCTACGAGCAGTACTTC
d_call: TRBD1; clone_size: NA; v_call: TRBV7-2; j_call: TRBJ1-3; cdr3_aa: CASSPGTGNHIYF; cdr3_nt: TGTGCCAGCAGCCCCGGGACAGGGAACCACATATATTTT
d_call: TRBD1; clone_size: NA; v_call: TRBV2; j_call: TRBJ1-4; cdr3_aa: CADRAGVGEKLFF; cdr3_nt: TGTGCCGACAGGGCAGGGGTCGGTGAAAAACTGTTTTTT
d_call: NA; clone_size: NA; v_call: TRBV21-1; j_call: TRBJ2-3; cdr3_aa: CASPTGVETDTQYF; cdr3_nt: TGTGCCAGCCCGACGGGTGTAGAAACAGATACGCAGTATTTT
d_call: NA; clone_size: once; v_call: TRBV7-9; j_call: TRBJ1-3; cdr3_aa: CASSLSGNTIYF; cdr3_nt: TGTGCCAGCAGCCTCTCTGGAAACACCATATATTTT
d_call: TRBD1; clone_size: NA; v_call: TRBV24-1; j_call: TRBJ2-5; cdr3_aa: CATSDRAAGQGETQYF; cdr3_nt: TGTGCCACCAGTGATCGGGCCGCGGGACAGGGTGAGACCCAGTACTTC
d_call: TRBD1; clone_size: NA; v_call: TRBV4-3; j_call: TRBJ1-6; cdr3_aa: CASSQVVGTGQSPLHF; cdr3_nt: TGCGCCAGCAGCCAAGTTGTTGGGACAGGGCAGTCACCCCTCCACTTT
d_call: TRBD1; clone_size: few; v_call: TRBV30; j_call: TRBJ1-4; cdr3_aa: CACQTGEREKLFF; cdr3_nt: TGTGCCTGCCAAACAGGGGAGCGCGAAAAACTGTTTTTT
d_call: NA; clone_size: NA; v_call: TRBV2; j_call: TRBJ2-2; cdr3_aa: CASSEQINTGELFF; cdr3_nt: TGTGCCAGCAGTGAACAGATAAACACCGGGGAGCTGTTTTTT
d_call: TRBD2; clone_size: once; v_call: TRBV19; j_call: TRBJ2-5; cdr3_aa: CASSIVGGLASQETQYF; cdr3_nt: TGTGCCAGTAGTATAGTGGGGGGACTAGCGAGCCAAGAGACCCAGTACTTC
d_call: TRBD1; clone_size: NA; v_call: TRBV5-1; j_call: TRBJ1-3; cdr3_aa: CASSVGQGKNTIYF; cdr3_nt: TGCGCCAGCAGCGTCGGACAGGGAAAAAACACCATATATTTT
d_call: TRBD1; clone_size: once; v_call: TRBV7-8; j_call: TRBJ2-7; cdr3_aa: CASSPGQGPPYEQYF; cdr3_nt: TGTGCCAGCAGCCCTGGACAGGGGCCGCCCTACGAGCAGTACTTC
d_call: NA; clone_size: once; v_call: TRBV28; j_call: TRBJ1-1; cdr3_aa: CASTTGNTEAFF; cdr3_nt: TGTGCCAGTACGACAGGGAACACTGAAGCTTTCTTT
d_call: TRBD1; clone_size: NA; v_call: TRBV28; j_call: TRBJ1-1; cdr3_aa: CASSSSGTGMTEAFF; cdr3_nt: TGTGCCAGCAGCTCATCCGGGACAGGGATGACTGAAGCTTTCTTT
d_call: TRBD1; clone_size: NA; v_call: TRBV2; j_call: TRBJ1-1; cdr3_aa: CASSPQRQGNTEAFF; cdr3_nt: TGTGCCAGCAGTCCACAAAGACAGGGGAACACTGAAGCTTTCTTT
d_call: NA; clone_size: NA; v_call: TRBV28; j_call: TRBJ1-5; cdr3_aa: CASSLVTANQPQHF; cdr3_nt: TGTGCCAGCAGTTTAGTAACAGCCAATCAGCCCCAGCATTTT
d_call: NA; clone_size: NA; v_call: TRBV18; j_call: TRBJ1-2; cdr3_aa: CASSTRPSGTEYGYTF; cdr3_nt: TGTGCCAGCTCAACGCGACCGAGCGGGACGGAGTATGGCTACACCTTC
d_call: TRBD2; clone_size: NA; v_call: TRBV18; j_call: TRBJ2-4; cdr3_aa: CASSPGLENIQYF; cdr3_nt: TGTGCCAGCTCACCGGGACTAGAGAACATTCAGTACTTC
d_call: NA; clone_size: once; v_call: TRBV28; j_call: TRBJ1-3; cdr3_aa: CASSFLPVSGNTIYF; cdr3_nt: TGTGCCAGCAGTTTCCTTCCGGTCTCTGGAAACACCATATATTTT
d_call: TRBD2; clone_size: NA; v_call: TRBV28; j_call: TRBJ2-3; cdr3_aa: CASSLSSGGSTDTQYF; cdr3_nt: TGTGCCAGCAGTTTATCTAGCGGGGGGAGCACAGATACGCAGTATTTT
d_call: TRBD2; clone_size: NA; v_call: TRBV2; j_call: TRBJ2-1; cdr3_aa: CASGETGLAGYNEQFF; cdr3_nt: TGTGCCAGCGGTGAGACGGGACTAGCGGGGTACAATGAGCAGTTCTTC
d_call: NA; clone_size: many; v_call: TRBV30; j_call: TRBJ1-5; cdr3_aa: CAWSVAEGQPQHF; cdr3_nt: TGTGCCTGGAGTGTAGCGGAGGGTCAGCCCCAGCATTTT
d_call: NA; clone_size: NA; v_call: TRBV6-4; j_call: TRBJ1-5; cdr3_aa: CASSPRGGFQPQHF; cdr3_nt: TGTGCCAGCAGTCCCCGGGGGGGGTTCCAGCCCCAGCATTTT
d_call: TRBD1; clone_size: NA; v_call: TRBV6-1; j_call: TRBJ1-6; cdr3_aa: CASSEMDRAYNSPLHF; cdr3_nt: TGTGCCAGCAGTGAAATGGACAGGGCCTATAATTCACCCCTCCACTTT
d_call: NA; clone_size: NA; v_call: TRBV5-6; j_call: TRBJ2-2; cdr3_aa: CASSRRLTTGANTGELFF; cdr3_nt: TGTGCCAGCAGCCGCCGATTGACGACAGGCGCGAACACCGGGGAGCTGTTTTTT
d_call: TRBD1; clone_size: NA; v_call: TRBV7-4; j_call: TRBJ1-4; cdr3_aa: CASSLGDREYEKLFF; cdr3_nt: TGTGCCAGCAGCCTGGGGGACAGGGAGTATGAAAAACTGTTTTTT